This entry lists 11 T cell receptor beta chains sequenced from one sample in a study of blood T cell repertoires in COVID-19 (dated by TCRdb to about 2020). Libraries were built with the immunoSEQ multiplex PCR assay. Held by TCRdb, this immuneACCESS table contains in-frame sequences only and omits some clones. Under half of the omission traces to an unresolved V gene where checked; the cause of the rest is unknown. In all, the sample holds about 250,000 clones, and approximately 86% of those were seen once. The ten biggest clones cover roughly 0.8% of the sample. The sequenced material came from peripheral blood. Receptors originate from a woman in her twenties or thirties with acute or convalescent COVID-19.

The chain recombines TRBV6-6 with TRBJ2-7, with 9 bases fitting TRBD2. This CDR3 contains 14 residues. The ends lost 10 bases at V and 2 bases at J; junction bases unmatched: 9. CDR1 and CDR2 (germline): MNHNY, SVGAGI (reference sequence). CDR3 in DNA: TGTGCCACCCGACTAGCGGAGACGCCCTACGAGCAGTACTTC. It specifies CATRLAETPYEQYF.

The chain is built from TRBV7-2 and TRBJ2-5; the D is unclear. The ends were cut back, 2 bases at V and 1 base at J, with 11 bases in the middle. This CDR3 is built from 15 residues. The germline gives CDR1 SGHTA, CDR2 FQGNSA. The DNA for the CDR3 is TGTGCCAGCAGCTTAATGCGAAGTACCCAAGAGACCCAGTACTTC. This codes for CASSLMRSTQETQYF.

The chain employs TRBV9 and TRBJ2-5; 7 bases match TRBD2. The CDR3 contains 13 residues. The germline gives CDR1 SGDLS, CDR2 YYNGEE. J was trimmed by 1 base and V by 10 bases; bases with no gene match: 7. CDR3 protein: CARPGGSQETQYF. CDR3 DNA sequence: TGTGCCCGGCCCGGGGGGAGCCAAGAGACCCAGTACTTC. The whole variable domain, remainder taken from reference TRBV9 and TRBJ2-5, is DSGVTQTPKHLITATGQRVTLRCSPRSGDLSVYWYQQSLDQGLQFLIQYYNGEERAKGNILERFSAQQFPDLHSELNLSSLELGDSALYFCARPGGSQETQYFGPGTRLLVL.

The table lists this clone with a count of one. V is TRBV25-1 and J is TRBJ1-2; D unresolved. V was cut by 6 bases and J by 8 bases, with 13 bases left in between. The CDR3 has 12 amino acids. Germline V CDR1 and CDR2: MGHDK, SYGVNS. The DNA for the CDR3 is TGTGCCAGCAGGTGGGCCCTTGGGGGCTACACCTTC. Translating it yields CASRWALGGYTF.

The V call is TRBV7-9, the J call TRBJ2-7, with TRBD2 matching 8 bases. This CDR3 has 15 amino acids. Trimming cost V 1 base and J 3 bases; bases outside gene matches: 5. Germline lookup yields CDR1 SEHNR and CDR2 FQNEAQ (reference sequence). The CDR3 coding sequence is TGTGCCAGCAGCTTAGTAGGCCGGGAGGGCTACGAGCAGTACTTC. Amino acid sequence: CASSLVGREGYEQYF.

The chain joins TRBV7-8 to TRBJ2-2; D unresolved. V dropped 5 bases and J dropped 7 bases, with 8 bases sitting between them. This CDR3 has 12 amino acids. Germline-derived CDR1 and CDR2 are SGHVS and FQNEAQ. Here the CDR3 reads CASSPLYGELFF. The CDR3 region has the DNA TGTGCCAGCAGCCCCTTATACGGGGAGCTGTTTTTT.

This chain connects TRBV5-1 to TRBJ1-3; D unresolved. V lost 0 bases and J lost 4, with 8 bases in between. From germline, CDR1 is SGHRS and CDR2 YFSETQ. CDR3 length equals 14 residues. For the CDR3, the DNA is TGCGCCAGCAGCTTGGGCAGTACAGGAAACACCATATATTTT. This translates into CASSLGSTGNTIYF.

The chain employs TRBV5-5 and TRBJ2-5, with a tentative D call TRBD1 (6 bases). V lost 0 bases and J 4 bases, leaving 13 bases between the germline ends. The CDR3 extends over 15 amino acids. The germline V gene has CDR1 SGHKS and CDR2 YYEKEE (reference sequence). The CDR3 is CASSLGAGVSETQYF. The CDR3 nucleotides read TGTGCCAGCAGCTTGGGGGCAGGGGTTTCAGAGACCCAGTACTTC. The variable domain in full, with the rest retrieved from reference TRBV5-5 and TRBJ2-5, is DAGVTQSPTHLIKTRGQQVTLRCSPISGHKSVSWYQQVLGQGPQFIFQYYEKEERGRGNFPDRFSARQFPNYSSELNVNALLLGDSALYLCASSLGAGVSETQYFGPGTRLLVL.

This rearrangement joins TRBV6-5 to TRBJ1-2, with TRBD1 as a possible D gene (5 bases). This CDR3 has 14 residues. From germline, CDR1 is MNHEY and CDR2 SVGAGI. V lost 8 bases and J 4 bases, leaving 17 bases between the germline ends. DNA of the CDR3: TGTGCCAGCGGTTTAAGGGTTAGGGGCTATGGCTACACCTTC. Protein sequence: CASGLRVRGYGYTF.

The V call is TRBV27, the J call TRBJ2-3, with TRBD2 identical over 8 bases. This CDR3 is built from 12 residues. Germline V gene sequence: CDR1 MNHEY, CDR2 SMNVEV (reference sequence). This chain's CDR3 is CATSVGTDTQYF. The CDR3 coding sequence is TGTGCGACTAGCGTGGGCACAGATACGCAGTATTTT.

The count of this clone is one. The rearrangement joins TRBV5-6 to TRBJ2-7; TRBD2 aligns across 9 bases. The CDR3 spans 14 residues. Per germline, CDR1 SGHDT and CDR2 YYEEEE. V trimming: 5 bases; J trimming: 3 bases; junction bases outside the gene matches: 6. The CDR3: CASRTGTSNYEQYF. In DNA, the CDR3 is TGTGCCAGCAGGACCGGGACTAGCAACTACGAGCAGTACTTC.